Shown below are 2 T cell receptor beta chains from a single sample sequenced in a study of T-cell memory formation after mild COVID-19. TCRdb reanalysed the 5' RACE reads using MiXCR and keeps one entry per CDR3 protein. Here the sample spans about half a million distinct CDR3 sequences, around a sixth being singletons. The sample comprised PBMCs or a T cell subset sorted from them (not recorded which). Receptor source: an adult woman who had mild COVID-19 (a few samples of this study predate the infection). Cell type and time point are not known.

This clonotype was picked up a small number of times. The chain links TRBV7-2 to TRBJ1-4; TRBD1 might be the D (6 bases). Deletions cut 5 bases from V and 7 bases from J, with 17 bases between. The CDR3 loop spans 15 amino acids. Looked up from germline, CDR1 is SGHTA and CDR2 is FQGNSA. The DNA for the CDR3 is TGTGCCAGCAGCCCCCAGTGGGGGGGCAGTGAAAAACTGTTTTTT. Protein: CASSPQWGGSEKLFF.

This clonotype was counted only a few times. The V and J genes are TRBV6-5 and TRBJ2-7; D gene unclear. CDR3 size: 12 residues. V shed 6 bases and J shed 6 bases, with 12 bases lying between them. Germline loops: CDR1 MNHEY, CDR2 SVGAGI. The CDR3 coding sequence is TGTGCCAGCAGAGAAACTTCATCCGAGCAGTACTTC. This translates into CASRETSSEQYF.